This T cell receptor (beta chain) was sequenced for a study of shared clonotypes between healthy human individuals. CDR1 is SGHTA and CDR2 is FQGNSA in the germline V gene. Deletions cut 2 bases from V and 1 base from J, with 17 bases between. This CDR3 region has 17 residues. Method: immunoSEQ multiplex PCR; TCRdb's copy keeps in-frame clones and lacks some. The table has 2.3 million or so clones, about 92% seen once. J is TRBJ1-1 and V is TRBV7-2; TRBD1 is a possible D gene (5 bases). The clonotype originates from a man younger than 35 in good health. Some clones in this sample may be carry-over from other donors' samples. Source material: naive CD4+ T cells from PBMCs. Documented subset: CD45RA+ positively selected. The CDR3 bases are TGTGCCAGCAGCTTATTCCATCTCCCCGGGGGGAACACTGAAGCTTTCTTT. Its translation: CASSLFHLPGGNTEAFF.